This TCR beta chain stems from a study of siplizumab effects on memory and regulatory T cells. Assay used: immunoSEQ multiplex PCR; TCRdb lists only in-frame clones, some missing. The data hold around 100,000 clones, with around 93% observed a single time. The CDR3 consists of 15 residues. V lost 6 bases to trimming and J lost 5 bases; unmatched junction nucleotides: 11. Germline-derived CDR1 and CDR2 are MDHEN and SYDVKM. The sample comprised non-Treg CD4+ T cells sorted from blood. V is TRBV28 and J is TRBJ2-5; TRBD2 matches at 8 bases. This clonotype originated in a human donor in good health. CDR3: CASRGGLAGRETQYF. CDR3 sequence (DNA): TGTGCCAGCAGGGGGGGTCTAGCGGGTCGGGAGACCCAGTACTTC.